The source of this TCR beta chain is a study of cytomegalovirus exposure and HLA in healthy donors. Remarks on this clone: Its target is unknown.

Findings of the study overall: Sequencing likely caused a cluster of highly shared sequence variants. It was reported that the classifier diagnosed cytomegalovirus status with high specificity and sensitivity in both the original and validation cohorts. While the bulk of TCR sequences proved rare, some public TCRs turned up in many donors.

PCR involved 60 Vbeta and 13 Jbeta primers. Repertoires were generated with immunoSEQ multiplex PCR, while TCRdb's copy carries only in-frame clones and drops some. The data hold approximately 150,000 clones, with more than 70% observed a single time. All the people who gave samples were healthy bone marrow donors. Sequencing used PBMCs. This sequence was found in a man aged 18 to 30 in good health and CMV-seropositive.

Here the CDR3 reads CASSGSGSFNEQFF. The CDR3 DNA reads TGCGCCAGCAGCGGGAGTGGATCGTTCAATGAGCAGTTCTTC. The chain carries TRBV5-1 and TRBJ2-1, with D perhaps TRBD2 (5 bases). From germline, CDR1 is SGHRS and CDR2 YFSETQ. V was cut by 4 bases and J by 6 bases, with 14 bases left in between. This CDR3 is built from 14 residues.